One sample yielded the 2 T cell receptor beta chains listed below, sequenced in a study of T cell responses to AZD1222 COVID-19 vaccine. The protocol was immunoSEQ multiplex PCR, while the TCRdb copy is restricted to in-frame clones and leaves out a portion. The table has about 100,000 clones, more than 85% seen once. The sample consisted of peripheral blood, taken on day 0 of AZD1222 vaccination. Receptor source: an adult in good health.

The chain recombines TRBV11-3 with TRBJ2-7, with 8 positions matching TRBD2. Germline CDR1 SGHNT, CDR2 YENEEA. CDR3 length equals 15 residues. The V and J ends lost 1 base and 2 bases, in that order; junction bases with no gene match: 4. The CDR3: CASSLGAGEAYEQYF. CDR3 in DNA: TGTGCCAGCAGCTTAGGAGCGGGGGAGGCCTACGAGCAGTACTTC.

V is TRBV11-2 and J is TRBJ2-2, with 9 bases that match TRBD2. The CDR3 sequence is 15 residues long. Trimming cost V 5 bases and J 2 bases; bases outside gene matches: 3. The germline CDR1 and CDR2 sequences are SGHAT and FQNNGV. This CDR3 is CASSPGLANTGELFF. The CDR3, as DNA: TGTGCCAGCAGCCCGGGACTAGCTAACACCGGGGAGCTGTTTTTT.